The 31 T cell receptor beta chains below all came from one sample that was sequenced in a study of shared clonotypes between healthy human individuals. Using immunoSEQ multiplex PCR, the repertoire was profiled, and TCRdb retains in-frame clones only, with some absent. This sample has over a million clones, with around 75% found just once. Sequenced sample: memory CD4+ T cells sorted from blood. Subset meaning: CD45RA-negative fraction. These receptors originate from a young man in good health.

V is TRBV10-3 and J is TRBJ1-4, with D unresolved. V lost 0 bases and J 7 bases, leaving 12 bases between the germline ends. The CDR3 contains 15 residues. The germline gives CDR1 ENHRY, CDR2 SYGVKD. The CDR3 bases are TGTGCCATCAGTGAGTCTCCGGATAGTAGTGAAAAACTGTTTTTT. Translated: CAISESPDSSEKLFF.

This clone was counted many times. V gene TRBV2 combines with J gene TRBJ2-1, with 10 bases fitting TRBD2. Germline CDR1 is SNHLY and CDR2 is FYNNEI. The CDR3 has 16 amino acids. J lost 6 bases, V lost 6 bases, and 11 bases had no gene match. The CDR3 is CASSDIGAGGVNEQFF. The CDR3, as DNA: TGTGCCAGCAGCGACATAGGAGCGGGAGGGGTCAATGAGCAGTTCTTC.

This clone has only one observation. This chain uses TRBV20-1 with TRBJ1-2; D is unresolved. Trimming removed 4 bases from V and 8 bases from J, with 8 bases in between. CDR1 and CDR2 (germline): DFQATT, SNEGSKA (reference sequence). This CDR3 comprises 10 residues. Here the CDR3 DNA reads TGCAGTGCTATTAATATGGGCTACACCTTC. Protein product: CSAINMGYTF.

This chain connects TRBV14 to TRBJ2-3; tentative D call: TRBD1 (5 bases). Trimming took 1 base from V and 7 from J, leaving 15 bases between them. Germline CDR1 and CDR2: SGHDN and FVKESK. The CDR3 totals 15 residues. CDR3 protein: CASSQVGAGEYTQYF. The CDR3 DNA sequence: TGTGCCAGCAGCCAAGTTGGGGCAGGAGAGTATACGCAGTATTTT. The variable domain in full, completed from reference TRBV14 and TRBJ2-3, reads EAGVTQFPSHSVIEKGQTVTLRCDPISGHDNLYWYRRVMGKEIKFLLHFVKESKQDESGMPNNRFLAERTGGTYSTLKVQPAELEDSGVYFCASSQVGAGEYTQYFGPGTRLTVL.

The chain uses TRBV18 and TRBJ2-1; D unresolved. CDR1 is KGHSH, CDR2 LQKENI, per germline. CDR3 length equals 16 residues. Trimming removed 0 bases from V and 3 bases from J, with 12 bases in between. The CDR3 DNA reads as TGTGCCAGCTCACCACCGAGCGCAGGTCTCTACAATGAGCAGTTCTTC. This gives the protein CASSPPSAGLYNEQFF. The full variable domain, its missing parts supplied by reference TRBV18 and TRBJ2-1, is NAGVMQNPRHLVRRRGQEARLRCSPMKGHSHVYWYRQLPEEGLKFMVYLQKENIIDESGMPKERFSAEFPKEGPSILRIQQVVRGDSAAYFCASSPPSAGLYNEQFFGPGTRLTVL.

V gene TRBV9 combines with J gene TRBJ2-1; perhaps TRBD2 as D (5 bases). Trimming took 1 base from V and 2 from J, leaving 10 bases between them. The V gene's germline CDR1 is SGDLS and CDR2 YYNGEE. CDR3 length: 15 residues. CDR3 loop: CASSVLPGTYNEQFF. Written as DNA, the CDR3 is TGTGCCAGCAGCGTACTTCCGGGGACCTACAATGAGCAGTTCTTC.

The rearrangement uses TRBV10-1 and TRBJ2-2; D might be TRBD1 (6 bases). There are 14 residues in the CDR3. Germline values: CDR1 WNHNN, CDR2 SYGVQD (reference sequence). The V end lost 2 bases, the J end lost 7 bases, and 11 bases lay between the germline ends. CDR3 protein: CASSEQGRDGELFF. In DNA form, the CDR3 reads TGCGCCAGCAGTGAGCAGGGGCGCGACGGGGAGCTGTTTTTT.

V gene TRBV19 combines with J gene TRBJ2-7, with 8 positions matching TRBD2. J lost 1 base, V lost 1 base, and 3 bases had no gene match. Germline V CDR1 and CDR2: LNHDA, SQIVND (reference sequence). CDR3 length: 15 residues. In DNA, the CDR3 is TGTGCCAGTAGTATAGTAGCGGGGCCATCCTACGAGCAGTACTTC. This encodes CASSIVAGPSYEQYF.

This clone came up a few times. CDR3 residues: CAWSNANSYEQYF. In DNA, the CDR3 is TGTGCCTGGAGTAATGCTAACTCCTACGAGCAGTACTTC. This chain joins TRBV30 and TRBJ2-7; D is ambiguous. The CDR3 is 13 residues long. In germline, CDR1 is GTSNPN, CDR2 SVGIG (reference sequence). Trimming pared 2 bases from V and 0 bases from J, leaving 8 bases between. Supplemented by reference TRBV30 and TRBJ2-7, the full variable domain reads SQTIHQWPATLVQPVGSPLSLECTVEGTSNPNLYWYRQAAGRGLQLLFYSVGIGQISSEVPQNLSASRPQDRQFILSSKKLLLSDSGFYLCAWSNANSYEQYFGPGTRLTVT.

The V call is TRBV2, the J call TRBJ1-6; 8 nucleotides match TRBD1. From germline, CDR1 is SNHLY and CDR2 FYNNEI. V shed 6 bases and J 0 bases; nucleotides not matched to a gene: 7. This CDR3 is built from 17 residues. The CDR3 nucleotides are TGTGCCAGCAGGGGACAGGCTGGAAGCTCCTATAATTCACCCCTCCACTTT. Residues: CASRGQAGSSYNSPLHF.

V gene TRBV5-6 combines with J gene TRBJ2-5, with D possibly being TRBD2 (6 bases). The germline V gene encodes CDR1 SGHDT and CDR2 YYEEEE. This CDR3 has 15 residues. Trimming took 0 bases from V and 5 from J, leaving 14 bases between them. In nucleotides, the CDR3 is TGTGCCAGCAGCTTGGGGAGGGCGACCAGGGAGACCCAGTACTTC. Residues: CASSLGRATRETQYF.

V is TRBV2 and J is TRBJ1-1; 8 nucleotides agree with TRBD1. V lost 6 bases to trimming and J lost 5 bases; unmatched junction nucleotides: 11. CDR1 is SNHLY and CDR2 is FYNNEI in the germline V gene. CDR3 length: 15 amino acids. The CDR3 is CASRLYGTGETEAFF. CDR3 in DNA: TGTGCCAGCAGACTATACGGGACAGGCGAAACTGAAGCTTTCTTT.

To note about this clone: Other nucleotide sequences from this sample produce the same CDR3. The rearrangement joins TRBV30 to TRBJ1-5, with a weak D call TRBD1 (5 bases). There are 13 residues in the CDR3. Trimming took off 0 bases at V and 4 bases at J, with 7 bases between the two ends. CDR1 and CDR2 (germline): GTSNPN, SVGIG (reference sequence). This chain's CDR3 is CAWSVGGNQPQHF. CDR3 coding DNA: TGTGCCTGGAGTGTGGGGGGGAATCAGCCCCAGCATTTT.

The rearrangement joins TRBV19 to TRBJ1-3, with D possibly matching TRBD1 (6 bases). Between the trimmed V and J ends, which lost 5 bases and 0 bases, there was a span of 8 bases. There are 14 residues in the CDR3. Germline-derived CDR1 and CDR2 are LNHDA and SQIVND (reference sequence). CDR3 nucleotides: TGTGCCAGTAGTCAGGACAGCTCTGGAAACACCATATATTTT. Its protein is CASSQDSSGNTIYF.

The rearrangement uses TRBV7-2 and TRBJ1-4, with D tentatively TRBD1 (6 bases). The germline V gene encodes CDR1 SGHTA and CDR2 FQGNSA. Trimming removed 3 bases at V and 7 bases at J, with 15 bases between. The CDR3 totals 15 residues. The CDR3 nucleotides are TGTGCCAGCAGCTTCCAGGGGTCGACGGGTGAAAAACTGTTTTTT. Protein: CASSFQGSTGEKLFF.

V and J are TRBV28 and TRBJ1-5, with D unclear. This CDR3 spans 15 amino acids. Germline loops: CDR1 MDHEN, CDR2 SYDVKM. V lost 6 bases and J lost 2, with 14 bases in between. In DNA, the CDR3 is TGTGCCAGCAGATCCGAATATTCGGGCAATCAGCCCCAGCATTTT. Its translation is CASRSEYSGNQPQHF.

This chain links TRBV7-2 with TRBJ2-7; D gene uncertain. Germline V gives CDR1 SGHTA, CDR2 FQGNSA. The CDR3 is made up of 13 amino acids. Trimming removed 5 bases at V and 3 bases at J, with 11 bases between. The CDR3 DNA is TGTGCCAGCAGCCGCGTTGAAGGCTACGAGCAGTACTTC. Amino acids: CASSRVEGYEQYF.

This chain joins TRBV11-2 and TRBJ2-7; TRBD1 matches 9 bases. V was pared by 0 bases and J by 6 bases, with 6 bases of the junction left unmatched. The CDR3 consists of 15 residues. Germline V CDR1 and CDR2: SGHAT, FQNNGV. In nucleotides, the CDR3 is TGTGCCAGCAGCTTAGATGGGACAGGGTGGCGCGAGCAGTACTTC. Translation gives CASSLDGTGWREQYF.

The rearrangement joins TRBV10-3 to TRBJ2-7, with D possibly matching TRBD2 (5 bases). The V gene's germline CDR1 is ENHRY and CDR2 SYGVKD. The CDR3 has 14 residues. V lost 2 bases and J 5 bases, leaving 13 bases between the germline ends. The CDR3 DNA reads TGTGCCATCAGTGAGGCACTAGGAAACGACGAGCAGTACTTC. Its translation: CAISEALGNDEQYF.

This chain connects TRBV6-1 to TRBJ1-5, with a possible D match to TRBD1 (5 bases). The CDR3 is 14 residues long. Germline V CDR1 and CDR2: MNHNS, SASEGT. Trimming stripped 7 bases from V and 3 bases from J, with 13 bases between. For the CDR3, the DNA is TGTGCCAGCACTCAAGGACACCCCAATCAGCCCCAGCATTTT. Translating gives CASTQGHPNQPQHF.

The chain uses TRBV5-1 and TRBJ2-5; D is unresolved. CDR3 length equals 13 residues. V shed 2 bases and J shed 1 base, with 6 bases lying between them. Per the germline V gene, CDR1 is SGHRS and CDR2 is YFSETQ. CDR3 protein: CASSFTLQETQYF. CDR3 sequence (DNA): TGCGCCAGCAGCTTCACACTCCAAGAGACCCAGTACTTC.

The chain is built from TRBV27 and TRBJ2-6, with 15 bases lining up with TRBD2. The V gene's germline CDR1 is MNHEY and CDR2 SMNVEV (reference sequence). The CDR3 is made up of 18 amino acids. Trimming removed 4 bases from V and 3 bases from J; junction bases left unmatched: 4. CDR3 in DNA: TGTGCCAGCAGTTGGACTAGCGGGAGGGAAGTTGGGGCCAACGTCCTGACTTTC. Amino acid sequence: CASSWTSGREVGANVLTF.

This chain joins TRBV15 and TRBJ2-2; possible D gene TRBD2, 6 bases. The germline V gene has CDR1 LNHNV and CDR2 YYDKDF (reference sequence). V dropped 3 bases and J dropped 8 bases, with 13 bases sitting between them. This CDR3 spans 14 amino acids. The CDR3 DNA follows: TGTGCCACCAGCAGGGAAAGACTAGTAGGGGAGCTGTTTTTT. Its translation: CATSRERLVGELFF. Based on the CDR3 plus reference TRBV15 and TRBJ2-2, the full variable domain is DAMVIQNPRYQVTQFGKPVTLSCSQTLNHNVMYWYQQKSSQAPKLLFHYYDKDFNNEADTPDNFQSRRPNTSFCFLDIRSPGLGDTAMYLCATSRERLVGELFFGEGSRLTVL.

V gene TRBV5-6 combines with J gene TRBJ1-5; TRBD1 might be the D (5 bases). The V end lost 7 bases, the J end lost 6 bases, and 17 bases lay between the germline ends. Germline values: CDR1 SGHDT, CDR2 YYEEEE. The CDR3 totals 14 residues. The DNA for the CDR3 is TGTGCCAGCGGGTCCAGGGACCAGCGTCAGCCCCAGCATTTT. Its protein product is CASGSRDQRQPQHF.

The chain joins TRBV6-5 to TRBJ1-2; the D is unclear. Germline loops: CDR1 MNHEY, CDR2 SVGAGI. Trimming took off 5 bases at V and 4 bases at J, with 14 bases between the two ends. There are 14 residues in the CDR3. The CDR3 region is CASSPGPDVYGYTF. The CDR3 DNA is TGTGCCAGCAGTCCCGGGCCTGATGTCTATGGCTACACCTTC.

The rearrangement links TRBV6-1 to TRBJ1-4, with TRBD1 matching 7 bases. V shed 10 bases, J shed 5 bases, and the junction held 10 bases outside the gene matches. Germline V gives CDR1 MNHNS, CDR2 SASEGT. CDR3 length equals 14 residues. CDR3 in amino acids: CAIRQGDLNEKLFF. Written as DNA, the CDR3 is TGTGCCATTCGACAGGGCGACCTCAATGAAAAACTGTTTTTT.

This clone was observed many times. DNA of the CDR3: TGTGCCAGCAAGAATGAACAGGGGCAGCCCCAGCATTTT. This codes for CASKNEQGQPQHF. The genes are TRBV6-1 and TRBJ1-5; 7 bases are a match to TRBD1. The CDR3 is made up of 13 amino acids. V lost 7 bases to trimming and J lost 7 bases; unmatched junction nucleotides: 7. Looked up from germline, CDR1 is MNHNS and CDR2 is SASEGT.

This clone has a single count. The chain joins TRBV4-1 to TRBJ2-2, with 8 bases that match TRBD1. V lost 3 bases and J lost 5; bases outside the gene matches: 17. Germline V gives CDR1 MGHRA, CDR2 YSYEKL. The CDR3 has 19 residues. CDR3 coding DNA: TGCGCCAGCAGCCACCCAACCGAGGCAGGGGGCATTTTGACCGGGGAGCTGTTTTTT. Amino acid sequence: CASSHPTEAGGILTGELFF.

This chain links TRBV6-6 with TRBJ1-1; D unclear. Between the trimmed V and J ends, which lost 7 bases and 1 base, there was a span of 19 bases. CDR1 is MNHNY and CDR2 is SVGAGI in the germline V gene (reference sequence). The CDR3 is made up of 16 amino acids. CDR3 coding DNA: TGTGCCAGCACTAAAACATCCGGGGTGGGGAACACTGAAGCTTTCTTT. Amino acid sequence: CASTKTSGVGNTEAFF.

The table lists this clone with many counts. The V and J genes are TRBV29-1 and TRBJ1-3, with a tentative D call TRBD1 (5 bases). Germline lookup yields CDR1 SQVTM and CDR2 ANQGSEA. V was clipped by 4 bases and J by 8 bases, with 12 bases between them. The CDR3 spans 12 residues. The DNA for the CDR3 is TGCAGCGTTGCCACAGGCGGACACACCATATATTTT. It codes for CSVATGGHTIYF.

This clone occurred a few times. J is TRBJ2-2 and V is TRBV11-3, with D hard to call. V lost 5 bases and J lost 4, with 11 bases in between. There are 14 residues in the CDR3. Germline CDR1 and CDR2: SGHNT and YENEEA. This CDR3 reads CASSGSAVTGELFF. DNA of the CDR3: TGTGCCAGCAGCGGGTCTGCGGTCACCGGGGAGCTGTTTTTT.